These 32 T cell receptor beta chains originate from one sample sequenced in a study of blood T cell repertoires in COVID-19. Sequenced by immunoSEQ multiplex PCR; TCRdb stores in-frame clones only, minus some. The data show 250,000 to 300,000 clones, 75% to 90% seen once. Sequencing was carried out using peripheral blood. All receptors come from a woman aged 60 to 75 with acute or convalescent COVID-19.

This chain uses TRBV4-1 with TRBJ1-3; D might be TRBD1 (5 bases). Trimming shortened V by 0 bases and J by 3 bases, and 18 bases separated the two germline ends. The CDR3 has 18 amino acids. In germline, CDR1 is MGHRA, CDR2 YSYEKL. The chain's CDR3 is CASSQESIAGIYGNTIYF. CDR3 in DNA: TGCGCCAGCAGCCAAGAAAGTATTGCAGGGATCTATGGAAACACCATATATTTT.

The chain links TRBV7-3 to TRBJ2-5; D may be TRBD1 (6 bases). V shed 3 bases and J shed 2 bases, with 16 bases lying between them. This CDR3 region has 16 residues. Germline CDR1 is SGHTA and CDR2 is FQGTGA. In DNA, the CDR3 is TGTGCCAGCAGCTTCGGATTGGGGGCCTCACAAGAGACCCAGTACTTC. It is translated as CASSFGLGASQETQYF.

The chain is built from TRBV27 and TRBJ1-5, with TRBD1 matching 8 bases. This CDR3 is 15 amino acids long. Germline values: CDR1 MNHEY, CDR2 SMNVEV (reference sequence). V lost 2 bases and J lost 2; bases outside the gene matches: 2. Written as DNA, the CDR3 is TGTGCCAGCAGTTTAGGACAGGGAGGCAATCAGCCCCAGCATTTT. This encodes CASSLGQGGNQPQHF.

J is TRBJ1-3 and V is TRBV3-1 (or the pseudogene TRBV3-2), with D perhaps matching TRBD1 (5 bases). V was shortened by 4 bases and J by 8 bases, with 18 bases between the two germline ends. This CDR3 contains 15 residues. The germline V gene has CDR1 LGHDT and CDR2 YNNKEL (reference sequence). CDR3 sequence (DNA): TGTGCCAGCAGCCTCCGGGACTTGATTGGGGACACCATATATTTT. This translates into CASSLRDLIGDTIYF.

This clone was seen only once. The CDR3 spells CASSFSSGRTYEQYF. CDR3 nucleotides: TGTGCCAGCAGTTTTTCTAGCGGGAGGACCTACGAGCAGTACTTC. The chain is built from TRBV28 and TRBJ2-7; 11 bases fit TRBD2. V was clipped by 3 bases and J by 2 bases; unmatched bases: 3. Germline lookup yields CDR1 MDHEN and CDR2 SYDVKM. This CDR3 spans 15 amino acids.

The J gene is TRBJ2-2, the V gene TRBV6-2 or TRBV6-3; 14 nucleotides align to TRBD2. V trimming: 4 bases; J trimming: 6 bases; junction bases outside the gene matches: 10. CDR3 size: 18 residues. Germline CDR1 and CDR2: MNHEY and SVGEGT. The CDR3 nucleotides read TGTGCCAGCAGTTCCCCGGGACTAGCGGGAGTGTGGGCCGGGGAGCTGTTTTTT. This codes for CASSSPGLAGVWAGELFF.

The chain joins TRBV11-3 to TRBJ2-1; D is possibly TRBD1 (5 bases). CDR1 and CDR2 from the germline V gene are SGHNT and YENEEA. The ends were cut back, 1 base at V and 10 bases at J, with 11 bases in the middle. The CDR3 is 13 residues long. This chain's CDR3 is CASSLGRAGEQFF. CDR3 nucleotide sequence: TGTGCCAGCAGCTTAGGGCGAGCAGGGGAGCAGTTCTTC.

The chain links TRBV9 to TRBJ2-5, with 9 bases aligning to TRBD1. The CDR3 sequence is 16 residues long. Germline assignment: CDR1 SGDLS and CDR2 YYNGEE. The V segment lost 4 bases and the J segment 5 bases; nucleotides outside the gene matches: 12. The CDR3 protein is CASSLTGWTGEETQYF. The CDR3 DNA follows: TGTGCCAGCAGCTTAACAGGGTGGACAGGGGAGGAGACCCAGTACTTC.

This chain uses TRBV5-1 with TRBJ1-6; D gene unclear. CDR3 size: 12 residues. Trimming removed 0 bases at V and 9 bases at J, with 4 bases between. Germline V lookup: CDR1 SGHRS, CDR2 YFSETQ. CDR3 in amino acids: CASSLGSSPLHF. CDR3 sequence (DNA): TGCGCCAGCAGCTTGGGTAGTTCACCCCTCCACTTT.

The V and J genes are TRBV18 and TRBJ2-5; maybe TRBD1 (5 bases). From germline, CDR1 is KGHSH and CDR2 LQKENI. The CDR3 is made up of 14 amino acids. Trimming took off 3 bases at V and 1 base at J, with 9 bases between the two ends. For the CDR3, the DNA is TGTGCCAGCTCACCTGGGGCGGTCCAAGAGACCCAGTACTTC. As protein: CASSPGAVQETQYF.

The J gene is TRBJ2-1, the V gene TRBV5-1; TRBD1 matches 9 bases. This CDR3 region has 15 residues. Germline lookup yields CDR1 SGHRS and CDR2 YFSETQ. The ends lost 2 bases at V and 0 bases at J; junction bases unmatched: 0. The CDR3 loop is CASSLQGASYNEQFF. CDR3 bases: TGCGCCAGCAGCTTACAGGGGGCCTCCTACAATGAGCAGTTCTTC. Variable domain in full (rest from reference TRBV5-1 and TRBJ2-1): KAGVTQTPRYLIKTRGQQVTLSCSPISGHRSVSWYQQTPGQGLQFLFEYFSETQRNKGNFPGRFSGRQFSNSRSEMNVSTLELGDSALYLCASSLQGASYNEQFFGPGTRLTVL.

The chain couples TRBV15 to TRBJ1-5, with no clear D. Trimming left V 1 base short and J 3 bases short, with 10 bases between. The CDR3 runs to 15 residues. Germline assignment: CDR1 LNHNV and CDR2 YYDKDF (reference sequence). CDR3 coding DNA: TGTGCCACCAGCAGAGTTCACAGTTACAATCAGCCCCAGCATTTT. Amino acid sequence: CATSRVHSYNQPQHF.

The gene calls are TRBV28 and TRBJ1-2; D is unclear. Germline V CDR1 and CDR2: MDHEN, SYDVKM. Trimming stripped 2 bases from V and 8 bases from J, with 15 bases between. The CDR3 has 14 amino acids. The CDR3 sequence is CASSLRHVFWGYTF. CDR3 coding DNA: TGTGCCAGCAGTTTACGACACGTCTTCTGGGGCTACACCTTC.

This chain connects TRBV24-1 to TRBJ1-3; D is perhaps TRBD1 (5 bases). The CDR3 is 17 amino acids. The germline gives CDR1 KGHDR, CDR2 SFDVKD. Trimming removed 2 bases at V and 0 bases at J, with 13 bases between. The DNA of the CDR3 is TGTGCCACCAGTGATTCCCAGGAGGGGTCCTCTGGAAACACCATATATTTT. The encoded protein is CATSDSQEGSSGNTIYF.

Here the CDR3 DNA reads TGCGCCAGCAGCCAAGATCAGGCCTACACTGAAGCTTTCTTT. Residues: CASSQDQAYTEAFF. The chain couples TRBV4-1 to TRBJ1-1; D unclear. V was cut by 0 bases and J by 3 bases, with 8 bases left in between. Germline V gene sequence: CDR1 MGHRA, CDR2 YSYEKL. The CDR3 extends over 14 amino acids.

The chain's CDR3 is CASSQERTASTNEKLFF. In nucleotides, the CDR3 is TGCGCCAGCAGCCAAGAGAGGACTGCCTCAACTAATGAAAAACTGTTTTTT. The gene calls are TRBV4-1 and TRBJ1-4; D not resolved. Between the trimmed V and J ends, which lost 0 bases and 0 bases, there was a span of 11 bases. Germline V gives CDR1 MGHRA, CDR2 YSYEKL. The CDR3 length is 17 residues.

This clone was counted only a few times. In DNA form, the CDR3 reads TGTGCCAGCAGCTTAGGGACTTTATACAATGAGCAGTTCTTC. This sequence encodes CASSLGTLYNEQFF. The rearrangement uses TRBV11-3 and TRBJ2-1, with a possible D match to TRBD2 (5 bases). Trimming cost V 1 base and J 4 bases, with 8 bases left between them. The germline gives CDR1 SGHNT, CDR2 YENEEA. There are 14 residues in the CDR3.

The V gene is TRBV7-9, the J gene TRBJ2-7, with D hard to call. CDR1 SEHNR and CDR2 FQNEAQ come from the germline V gene (reference sequence). Trimming shortened V by 5 bases and J by 2 bases, and 13 bases separated the two germline ends. The CDR3 sequence is 14 residues long. The CDR3 DNA follows: TGTGCCAGCAGCGAACCCGTCTGGCCCTACGAGCAGTACTTC. It translates to CASSEPVWPYEQYF.

This clone has just one count. V and J are TRBV5-8 and TRBJ2-2; TRBD1 matches at 7 bases. The CDR3 spans 16 residues. V lost 5 bases, J lost 0 bases, and 7 bases stayed unmatched. Looked up from germline, CDR1 is SGHTS and CDR2 is YDEGEE. CDR3 nucleotides: TGTGCCAGCAGAATGACAGGGCTTACGAACACCGGGGAGCTGTTTTTT. As protein: CASRMTGLTNTGELFF.

The chain links TRBV28 to TRBJ1-1; D ambiguous. Germline CDR1 is MDHEN and CDR2 is SYDVKM. Trimming took 2 bases from V and 1 from J, leaving 5 bases between them. The CDR3 covers 13 residues. This CDR3 reads CASSLRANTEAFF. The DNA of the CDR3 is TGTGCCAGCAGTTTAAGAGCGAACACTGAAGCTTTCTTT.

The V and J genes are TRBV7-8 and TRBJ2-1, with 8 nucleotides matching TRBD2. This CDR3 has 16 amino acids. Unmatched junction bases numbered 8, after V lost 7 bases and J lost 0 bases. CDR1 is SGHVS, CDR2 FQNEAQ, per germline. The CDR3 loop reads CASKAEGLGSYNEQFF. CDR3 sequence (DNA): TGTGCCAGCAAAGCCGAGGGACTAGGCTCCTACAATGAGCAGTTCTTC. Full variable domain (missing parts from reference TRBV7-8 and TRBJ2-1): GAGVSQSPRYKVAKRGQDVALRCDPISGHVSLFWYQQALGQGPEFLTYFQNEAQLDKSGLPSDRFFAERPEGSVSTLKIQRTQQEDSAVYLCASKAEGLGSYNEQFFGPGTRLTVL.

The sample holds one count of this clone. CDR3 region: CSAKTGTDSGNTIYF. CDR3 DNA sequence: TGCAGCGCCAAAACAGGGACGGACTCTGGAAACACCATATATTTT. The chain joins TRBV29-1 to TRBJ1-3; D is perhaps TRBD1 (6 bases). The V end was cut by 7 bases, the J end by 0 bases, with 16 bases between. From germline, CDR1 is SQVTM and CDR2 ANQGSEA. The CDR3 has 15 residues.

The chain uses TRBV3-1 (or the pseudogene TRBV3-2) and TRBJ1-4, with D unresolved. Trimming took 0 bases from V and 5 from J, leaving 13 bases between them. The CDR3 length is 16 residues. CDR1 is LGHDT and CDR2 is YNNKEL in the germline V gene (reference sequence). The DNA of the CDR3 is TGTGCCAGCAGCCAAGAGGACGGGAGACCGAATGAAAAACTGTTTTTT. Translating gives CASSQEDGRPNEKLFF.

The chain couples TRBV4-3 to TRBJ2-7; no clear D gene. CDR3 length: 14 residues. Trimming took off 1 base at V and 5 bases at J, with 12 bases between the two ends. Germline V lookup: CDR1 LGHNA, CDR2 YSLEER. Here the CDR3 DNA reads TGCGCCAGCAGCCAAGTCTCCTTGGCCGACGAGCAGTACTTC. This gives the protein CASSQVSLADEQYF.

CDR3 sequence reads: CASSQPPGQGAWETQYF. CDR3 nucleotides: TGTGCCAGCAGCCAACCACCGGGACAGGGGGCTTGGGAGACCCAGTACTTC. The chain is built from TRBV3-1 (or the pseudogene TRBV3-2) and TRBJ2-5, with 12 bases aligning to TRBD1. Looked up from germline, CDR1 is LGHDT and CDR2 is YNNKEL (reference sequence). Trimming cost V 2 bases and J 5 bases; bases outside gene matches: 9. This CDR3 is built from 17 residues.

This clone has more than one count but fewer than ten. The gene calls are TRBV10-1 and TRBJ1-2, with D possibly TRBD1 on 5 matching bases. The CDR3 runs to 19 residues. Germline V gene lookup returns CDR1 WNHNN and CDR2 SYGVQD (reference sequence). With 0 bases removed from V and 4 bases from J, the gap between germline ends came to 24 bases. Here the CDR3 DNA reads TGCGCCAGCAGTGAGTCGAAAATCCTTTTTAGGGGACTTTTCTATGGCTACACCTTC. It is translated as CASSESKILFRGLFYGYTF.

The chain employs TRBV4-3 and TRBJ1-2; 7 positions match TRBD1. The germline V gene encodes CDR1 LGHNA and CDR2 YSLEER. The CDR3 extends over 15 amino acids. Unmatched junction bases numbered 5, after V lost 2 bases and J lost 2 bases. Here the CDR3 DNA reads TGCGCCAGCAGCCAACGCCTGACAGGGAACTATGGCTACACCTTC. Residues: CASSQRLTGNYGYTF.

V usage is TRBV29-1 and J usage is TRBJ2-7, with unresolved D. CDR1 is SQVTM and CDR2 is ANQGSEA in the germline V gene. V gave up 5 bases and J gave up 2 bases, with 13 bases separating them. This CDR3 has 13 amino acids. DNA of the CDR3: TGCAGCGTTAGATGGCAGACACCCTACGAGCAGTACTTC. Its translation: CSVRWQTPYEQYF.

The rearrangement uses TRBV18 and TRBJ1-3; D is unresolved. V lost 4 bases and J lost 0, with 22 bases in between. In germline, CDR1 is KGHSH, CDR2 LQKENI. There are 19 residues in the CDR3. CDR3 residues: CASSLLKSEGTISGNTIYF. DNA for the CDR3: TGTGCCAGCTCACTCCTCAAAAGTGAGGGAACTATCTCTGGAAACACCATATATTTT.

The chain combines TRBV9 with TRBJ2-3; the match to TRBD2 covers 7 bases. CDR3 length: 16 amino acids. Per the germline V gene, CDR1 is SGDLS and CDR2 is YYNGEE. V gave up 0 bases and J gave up 6 bases; unmatched junction bases: 10. CDR3 bases: TGTGCCAGCAGCGTAGGGCCTGGGGTAGCGGGCGATACGCAGTATTTT. Its translation: CASSVGPGVAGDTQYF.

The rearrangement uses TRBV10-2 and TRBJ2-2; TRBD1 might be the D (6 bases). The length of the CDR3 is 14 residues. Trimming removed 4 bases from V and 1 base from J, with 7 bases in between. Germline-derived CDR1 and CDR2 are WSHSY and SAAADI. CDR3 in amino acids: CASSVQGNTGELFF. The DNA for the CDR3 is TGCGCCAGCAGTGTACAGGGGAACACCGGGGAGCTGTTTTTT.

This rearrangement joins TRBV6-5 to TRBJ1-5, with 9 nucleotides matching TRBD1. With 6 bases clipped from V and 2 bases from J, the junction kept 5 bases outside the gene matches. The CDR3 extends over 15 amino acids. Germline CDR1 is MNHEY and CDR2 is SVGAGI. The CDR3 here is CASRIGQGRNQPQHF. The CDR3 bases are TGTGCCAGCAGAATCGGACAGGGGCGCAATCAGCCCCAGCATTTT.